This entry lists 18 T cell receptor beta chains sequenced from one sample in a study of human CD8 memory T cell subsets. Making the TCR beta libraries relied on UMI-labeled 5' RACE. From the 5' RACE reads, TCRdb lists one entry per CDR3 protein and no DNA. Across approximately 7,000 distinct CDR3 sequences, the top ten clones capture roughly a fifth of the sample. Source material: CD8+ stem-like memory T cells (TSCM and TCM) sorted from PBMCs. Described subset: stem-like memory CD8 T cells (TSTEM), CCR7+ PD-1- TIGIT-. All receptors come from a human donor in good health.

Frequency places this clonotype as medium-sized. The rearrangement links TRBV20-1 to TRBJ2-3; TCRdb indicates TRBD1, and absent DNA this call remains unverified. CDR1 and CDR2 from the germline V gene are DFQATT and SNEGSKA (reference sequence). The CDR3 loop spans 14 amino acids. The CDR3 is CSATPEESTDTQYF.

CDR3 region: CASSLEPGTAYEQYF. The V gene is TRBV4-1, the J gene TRBJ2-7; TCRdb's assignment of TRBD1 cannot be checked, as there is no DNA. The CDR3 loop spans 15 amino acids. Germline lookup yields CDR1 MGHRA and CDR2 YSYEKL.

This chain links TRBV4-2 with TRBJ2-1. Germline values: CDR1 LGHNA, CDR2 YNFKEQ. The CDR3 contains 15 residues. CDR3 sequence: CASSRLETSYNEQFF.

This chain joins TRBV27 and TRBJ2-1; without DNA, the TCRdb call of TRBD1 cannot be checked. The CDR3 extends over 16 amino acids. CDR1 and CDR2 from the germline V gene are MNHEY and SMNVEV (reference sequence). The CDR3 protein is CASSLTSGQIYNEQFF.

V usage is TRBV28 and J usage is TRBJ1-5; TCRdb outputs TRBD1, but without DNA this stays unchecked. The CDR3 extends over 19 amino acids. The germline V gene encodes CDR1 MDHEN and CDR2 SYDVKM. The CDR3 protein is CASSPLTGTGGSSNQPQHF.

Its frequency marks this clonotype as medium-sized (0.01 to 0.1%). This sequence joins TRBV6-6 and TRBJ1-6; the TCRdb call, TRBD1, lacks DNA for checking. Per the germline V gene, CDR1 is MNHNY and CDR2 is SVGAGI (reference sequence). The CDR3 extends over 15 amino acids. Here the CDR3 reads CASSTGQGGSSPLHF.

CDR3 sequence reads: CASGAAPGNTIYF. The rearrangement joins TRBV2 to TRBJ1-3; TCRdb indicates TRBD1, and absent DNA this call remains unverified. Germline-derived CDR1 and CDR2 are SNHLY and FYNNEI. The CDR3 length is 13 residues.

J is TRBJ1-2 and V is TRBV23-1. TRBV23-1 is an open reading frame, and its role is uncertain. The CDR3 is 11 amino acids. CDR3: CASSHCYGYTF.

This chain connects TRBV12-3 or TRBV12-4 to TRBJ2-7; TCRdb outputs TRBD1, but without DNA this stays unchecked. This CDR3 contains 15 residues. This CDR3 is CASSSKTGVNYEQYF.

This chain connects TRBV7-8 to TRBJ1-1. CDR1 is SGHVS, CDR2 FQNEAQ, per germline. CDR3 length: 13 amino acids. CDR3 residues: CASSLDANTEAFF.

The chain carries TRBV7-9 and TRBJ2-7. Germline lookup yields CDR1 SEHNR and CDR2 FQNEAQ (reference sequence). The CDR3 sequence is 14 residues long. The CDR3 protein is CASSPSGRSYEQYF.

The chain couples TRBV5-1 to TRBJ2-5; there is no DNA to check the TCRdb D call of TRBD1. The CDR3 sequence is 13 residues long. Germline CDR1 is SGHRS and CDR2 is YFSETQ. CDR3 protein: CASSFFGGQTQYF.

The chain has TRBV18 and TRBJ1-1. CDR1 is KGHSH and CDR2 is LQKENI in the germline V gene. The length of the CDR3 is 12 residues. The CDR3 is CASSQVGTEAFF. The whole variable domain, filled in from reference TRBV18 and TRBJ1-1, reads NAGVMQNPRHLVRRRGQEARLRCSPMKGHSHVYWYRQLPEEGLKFMVYLQKENIIDESGMPKERFSAEFPKEGPSILRIQQVVRGDSAAYFCASSQVGTEAFFGQGTRLTVV.

This chain links TRBV19 with TRBJ2-5; TCRdb reports TRBD1, a call that lacks DNA to check it against. This CDR3 comprises 13 residues. Germline V lookup: CDR1 LNHDA, CDR2 SQIVND (reference sequence). The chain's CDR3 is CASREGREETQYF.

The rearrangement uses TRBV28 and TRBJ2-7; there is no DNA to check the TCRdb D call of TRBD2. In germline, CDR1 is MDHEN, CDR2 SYDVKM. The CDR3 loop spans 14 amino acids. The CDR3 region is CASSLLVTTYEQYF.

The chain is built from TRBV5-6 and TRBJ2-2; TCRdb returns TRBD2, unconfirmable since there is no DNA. CDR3 size: 15 residues. Germline V gene sequence: CDR1 SGHDT, CDR2 YYEEEE. CDR3 region: CASIQIGGDTGELFF.

The rearrangement uses TRBV12-3 or TRBV12-4 and TRBJ2-2. The CDR3 spans 11 residues. The CDR3 spells CASRWAGELFF.

The V call is TRBV20-1, the J call TRBJ1-3; no DNA is available, so the TRBD1 call from TCRdb remains unchecked. The CDR3 has 13 amino acids. Germline V CDR1 and CDR2: DFQATT, SNEGSKA (reference sequence). This CDR3 is CSAGGYSGNTIYF.